This TCR beta chain was recorded in a study of blood T cell repertoires in COVID-19. Study-wide context: The study drew acute and convalescent COVID-19 samples from the United States, Italy and Spain. T cells, B-cell-depleted T cells, or PBMCs supplied cDNA or gDNA.

Profiling relied on immunoSEQ multiplex PCR, and the TCRdb table lists in-frame clones only, not all of them. The sample carries hundreds of thousands of clones, about 85% recorded once. Recovered status applied to Cohort 3 donors who had two consecutive negative PCRs. It also applied to those with clearance or with symptom resolution. Specimen: PBMCs or T cells enriched from blood (not recorded which). The origin of this receptor is a middle-aged man who had recovered from COVID-19.

CDR3 in DNA: TGTGCCAGCAGCTTAGCGGCGGGAGCTACGCGGACCCAGTACTTC. Amino acid sequence: CASSLAAGATRTQYF. This chain joins TRBV7-3 and TRBJ2-5, with 7 bases lining up with TRBD2. Germline CDR1 SGHTA, CDR2 FQGTGA. Trimming removed 2 bases from V and 7 bases from J; junction bases left unmatched: 10. The CDR3 is 15 residues long.